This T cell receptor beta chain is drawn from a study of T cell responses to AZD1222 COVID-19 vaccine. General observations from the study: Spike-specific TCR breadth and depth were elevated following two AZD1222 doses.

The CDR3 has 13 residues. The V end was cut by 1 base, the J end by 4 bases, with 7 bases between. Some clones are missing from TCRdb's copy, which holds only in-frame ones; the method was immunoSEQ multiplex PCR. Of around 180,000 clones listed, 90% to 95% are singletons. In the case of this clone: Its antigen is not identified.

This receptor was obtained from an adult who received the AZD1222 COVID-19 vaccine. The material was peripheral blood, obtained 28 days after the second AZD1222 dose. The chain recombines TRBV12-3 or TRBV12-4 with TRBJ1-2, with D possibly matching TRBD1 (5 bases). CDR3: CASSLGGVYGYTF. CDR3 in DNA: TGTGCCAGCAGTTTAGGGGGCGTCTATGGCTACACCTTC.